The clone carrying this T cell receptor beta chain was counted a single time. This sample was taken from a study of T cell changes during pregnancy in multiple sclerosis. The CDR3 runs 13 residues. V was cut by 3 bases and J by 7 bases, with 10 bases left in between. Looked up from germline, CDR1 is SGHVS and CDR2 is FNYEAQ. Assay used: immunoSEQ multiplex PCR; TCRdb lists only in-frame clones, some missing. The table lists some 54,000 clones, 90% to 95% of them singletons, with 3.5% in the top ten. The V gene is TRBV7-6, the J gene TRBJ2-1; D is possibly TRBD1 (5 bases). The TCR originated in a female donor with multiple sclerosis, enrolled in a pregnancy study. The sample in question was CD8+ T cells from peripheral blood mononuclear cells, obtained in the third trimester of pregnancy. CDR3 sequence: CASSFRGLNEQFF. The DNA for the CDR3 is TGTGCCAGCAGCTTTAGGGGCCTGAATGAGCAGTTCTTC.